Presented here are 8 T cell receptor beta chains from one specimen sequenced in a study of blood T cell repertoires in COVID-19. Clones were read by immunoSEQ multiplex PCR, and TCRdb kept only the in-frame ones, dropping some. This sample has fewer than 80,000 clones, with roughly nine tenths found just once. Sequencing was carried out using peripheral blood. The receptors derive from a man aged 30-40 years with acute or convalescent COVID-19.

The J gene is TRBJ2-7, the V gene TRBV7-8; D might be TRBD2 (7 bases). The germline V and J ends were trimmed by 5 bases and 5 bases, with 19 bases remaining between them. The germline gives CDR1 SGHVS, CDR2 FQNEAQ. CDR3 size: 15 residues. The CDR3, as DNA: TGTGCCAGCAGCCCTCCGACGGGGGGCTACGACGAGCAGTACTTC. Translating it yields CASSPPTGGYDEQYF.

This chain joins TRBV3-1 (or the pseudogene TRBV3-2) and TRBJ2-1, with 9 bases aligning to TRBD2. Trimming cost V 4 bases and J 6 bases; bases outside gene matches: 4. From germline, CDR1 is LGHDT and CDR2 YNNKEL (reference sequence). The CDR3 runs to 14 residues. CDR3 loop: CASSLAGAGNEQFF. The CDR3 coding sequence is TGTGCCAGCAGCCTAGCGGGGGCGGGCAATGAGCAGTTCTTC.

The chain carries TRBV4-3 and TRBJ2-2; tentatively, D is TRBD1 (6 bases). The germline V gene has CDR1 LGHNA and CDR2 YSLEER. Trimming removed 4 bases at V and 5 bases at J, with 11 bases between. The CDR3 loop spans 14 amino acids. CDR3 nucleotide sequence: TGCGCCAGCAGCCCGACACAGGGAACCGGGGAGCTGTTTTTT. It codes for CASSPTQGTGELFF.

The V gene is TRBV28, the J gene TRBJ2-3; D is undetermined. This CDR3 has 13 amino acids. Trimming took off 8 bases at V and 4 bases at J, with 13 bases between the two ends. Germline V CDR1 and CDR2: MDHEN, SYDVKM. CDR3 DNA sequence: TGTGCCAGCCTTACACCAATTGCAGATACGCAGTATTTT. Translation: CASLTPIADTQYF.

The rearrangement uses TRBV7-2 and TRBJ1-1; D remains unclear. The CDR3 runs to 14 residues. CDR1 is SGHTA, CDR2 FQGNSA, per germline. V lost 7 bases to trimming and J lost 1 base, with 13 bases between them. CDR3 nucleotide sequence: TGTGCCAGCACCCGGGATCACTCGAACACTGAAGCTTTCTTT. Translation gives CASTRDHSNTEAFF.

The gene calls are TRBV5-4 and TRBJ1-1; D unclear. The CDR3 runs 13 residues. Germline V gives CDR1 SGHNT, CDR2 YYREEE (reference sequence). V was clipped by 4 bases and J by 3 bases, with 10 bases between them. The CDR3: CASSKDTYTEAFF. In DNA form, the CDR3 reads TGTGCCAGCAGCAAAGACACTTACACTGAAGCTTTCTTT.

This sequence joins TRBV6-2 or TRBV6-3 and TRBJ2-4, with 15 bases that match TRBD2. The junction had 5 bases not matched to a gene; V was cut back by 6 bases and J by 5 bases. The germline CDR1 and CDR2 sequences are MNHEY and SVGEGT. The CDR3 totals 16 residues. DNA for the CDR3: TGTGCCAGCAGCGGACTAGCGGGAGGGCCTGAAAACATTCAGTACTTC. Residues: CASSGLAGGPENIQYF.

This clone has a single count. Relative to the germline gene, one junction end is altered; a read error may explain this. The chain has TRBV28 and TRBJ2-7; 8 bases agree with TRBD2. Germline V lookup: CDR1 MDHEN, CDR2 SYDVKM. The CDR3 totals 14 residues. CDR3 amino acids: CASSPLAGGKASNF. In DNA form, the CDR3 reads TGTGCCAGCAGTCCTCTAGCGGGCGGAAAAGCTTCCAACTTC.